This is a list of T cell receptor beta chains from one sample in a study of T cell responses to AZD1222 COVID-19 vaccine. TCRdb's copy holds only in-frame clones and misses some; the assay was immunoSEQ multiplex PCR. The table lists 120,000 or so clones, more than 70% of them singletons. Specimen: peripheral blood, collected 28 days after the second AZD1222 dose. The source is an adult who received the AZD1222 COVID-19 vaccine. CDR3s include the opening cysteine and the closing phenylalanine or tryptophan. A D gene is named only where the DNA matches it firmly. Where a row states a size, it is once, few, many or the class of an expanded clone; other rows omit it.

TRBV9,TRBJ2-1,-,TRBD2,TGTGCCAGCAGCGTTGCACTAGCGGGACAGGTTGAGCAGTTCTTC,CASSVALAGQVEQFF
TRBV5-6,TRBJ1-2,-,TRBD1,TGTGCCAGCAGCTTGGAGATGGGACAGGGTTTCTATGGCTACACCTTC,CASSLEMGQGFYGYTF
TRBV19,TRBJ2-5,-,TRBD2,TGTGCCAGTAGTAGGACTAGTTCCGAGACCCAGTACTTC,CASSRTSSETQYF
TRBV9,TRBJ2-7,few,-,TGTGCCAGCAGCGTAGCCGGGAGCGATTACGAGCAGTACTTC,CASSVAGSDYEQYF
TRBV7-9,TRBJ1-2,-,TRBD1,TGTGCCAGCAGCTCCGGACAGGGACTACCATGGGGCTACACCTTC,CASSSGQGLPWGYTF
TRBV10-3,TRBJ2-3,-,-,TGTGCCATCAGGGGCGAGAGCACAGATACGCAGTATTTT,CAIRGESTDTQYF
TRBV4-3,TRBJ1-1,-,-,TGCGCCAGCAGCCAAGAGACCGGAATGAACACTGAAGCTTTCTTT,CASSQETGMNTEAFF
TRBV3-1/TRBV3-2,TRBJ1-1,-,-,TGTGCCAGCAGCCAAGTTGGTACGGGGAGGGCTTTCTTT,CASSQVGTGRAFF
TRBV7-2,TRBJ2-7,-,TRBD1,TGTGCCAGCAGCTTAGCTGGACAGGATCCCTACGAGCAGTACTTC,CASSLAGQDPYEQYF
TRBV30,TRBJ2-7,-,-,TGTGCCTGGGCCCCGGGAAGAATCTCCTACGAGCAGTACTTC,CAWAPGRISYEQYF
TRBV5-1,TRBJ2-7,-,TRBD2,TGCGCCAGCAGCCCAACATCCCCACTAGCGGAGTACGAGCAGTACTTC,CASSPTSPLAEYEQYF
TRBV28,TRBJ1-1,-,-,TGTGCCAGCACCCCGGGGCGGATAGGGGGGGACACTGAAGCTTTCTTT,CASTPGRIGGDTEAFF
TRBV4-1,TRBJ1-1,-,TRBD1,TGCGCCAGCAGCCAGGTACAGGGACAGGGCTTGGGAGCTTTCTTT,CASSQVQGQGLGAFF
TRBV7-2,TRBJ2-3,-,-,TGTGCCAGCAGCCAAAGAGGGACGGCTTTCGGAGATACGCAGTATTTT,CASSQRGTAFGDTQYF
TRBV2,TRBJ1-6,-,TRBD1,TGTGCCAGCAAAGCCGCTACAGGGGATAATTCACCCCTCCACTTT,CASKAATGDNSPLHF
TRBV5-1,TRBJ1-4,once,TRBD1,TGCGCCAGCAGTCTATTAGGGACAGAGAATGAAAAACTGTTTTTT,CASSLLGTENEKLFF
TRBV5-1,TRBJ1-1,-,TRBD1,TGCGCCAGCAGCTTGGGGACAGGGCCCGGGAACACTGAAGCTTTCTTT,CASSLGTGPGNTEAFF
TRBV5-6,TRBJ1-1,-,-,TGTGCCAGCAGCTTTAACATGAACACTGAAGCTTTCTTT,CASSFNMNTEAFF
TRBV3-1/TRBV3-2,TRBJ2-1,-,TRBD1,TGTGCCAGCAGTCTACTAGCCGGACAGGGGGCGGGTGAGCAGTTCTTC,CASSLLAGQGAGEQFF
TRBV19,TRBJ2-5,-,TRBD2,TGTGCCAGTAGTCGACTAGCGGGGGGAGAGACCCAGTACTTC,CASSRLAGGETQYF
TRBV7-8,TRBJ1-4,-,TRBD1,TGTGCCAGCAGCCGCGCGGGACAGAGTAATGAAAAACTGTTTTTT,CASSRAGQSNEKLFF
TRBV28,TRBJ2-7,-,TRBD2,TGTGCCAGCAGTCCCCCCCCCAATAGCGGGTTCTCCTACGAGCAGTACTTC,CASSPPPNSGFSYEQYF
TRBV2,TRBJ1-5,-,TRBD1,TGTGCCAGCAGTTACAATCCAGGGACAGGAGTTAATCAGCCCCAGCATTTT,CASSYNPGTGVNQPQHF
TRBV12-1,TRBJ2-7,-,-,TGTGCCAGCAGCTCACTGGGTAAGCGGGTCCCGGCCTACGAGCAGTACTTC,CASSSLGKRVPAYEQYF
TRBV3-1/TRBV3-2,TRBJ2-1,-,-,TGTGCCAGCAGCCAAGTCGTGACAGCGTACAATGAGCAGTTCTTC,CASSQVVTAYNEQFF
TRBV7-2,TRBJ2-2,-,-,TGTGCCAGCAGCTTAGTGTCCGGGGGCTTGGGCGGGGAGCTGTTTTTT,CASSLVSGGLGGELFF
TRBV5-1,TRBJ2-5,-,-,TGCGCCAGCAGCCTTAATTACCGGGGGGCCGGCAATTTGGAGACCCAGTACTTC,CASSLNYRGAGNLETQYF
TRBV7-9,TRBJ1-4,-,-,TGTGCCAGCAGCCCCAGTGAAAAACTGTTTTTT,CASSPSEKLFF
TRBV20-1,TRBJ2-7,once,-,TGCAGTGCTAGTGGGGCAGGTACCAGATCGGACAGAATATCCTACGAGCAGTACTTC,CSASGAGTRSDRISYEQYF
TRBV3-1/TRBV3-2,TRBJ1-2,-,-,TGTGCCAGCAGCCAAGAGTTAGCATATAACTATGGCTACACCTTC,CASSQELAYNYGYTF
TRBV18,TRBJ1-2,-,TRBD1,TGTGCCAGCTCTCCTTTCGCCGGGACAGGGGACTATGGCTACACCTTC,CASSPFAGTGDYGYTF
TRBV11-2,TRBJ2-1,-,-,TGTGCCAGCAGCTTAGAAGGGGATTCTCGGACCCATGAGCAGTTCTTC,CASSLEGDSRTHEQFF
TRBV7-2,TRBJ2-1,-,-,TGTGCCAGCAGCCTCGTTGGGACCTCGGACAATGAGCAGTTCTTC,CASSLVGTSDNEQFF
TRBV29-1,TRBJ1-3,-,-,TGCAGCGTTGAAGATGCCCACACCGACAGGTTTGGAAACACCATATATTTT,CSVEDAHTDRFGNTIYF
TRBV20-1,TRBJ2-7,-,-,TGCAGTGCTAGCAGGGTCTACGAGCAGTACTTC,CSASRVYEQYF